Reported below is one T cell receptor beta chain. Source study methods: Using reference gene primer amplification, nucleated cell counts were estimated. Sequenced by immunoSEQ multiplex PCR; TCRdb stores in-frame clones only, minus some. V and J calls plus clone size are reproduced from that table; the DNA served to infer D and trimming. The sample includes more than 300,000 clones, 70% to 90% of them seen just once. Looked up from germline, CDR1 is SQVTM and CDR2 is ANQGSEA. V was cut by 5 bases and J by 1 base, with 14 bases left in between. The CDR3 has 15 residues. This entry belongs to a study of blood T cell repertoires in COVID-19. On the study more broadly: PBMCs, B-cell-depleted T cells, or T cells provided the cDNA or gDNA that made up the material.

The study assigned cohorts using participant-reported clinical history. Two negative PCRs, clearance, or symptom resolution had been documented for recovered Cohort 3 donors. The sequencing sample was made of PBMCs or T cells enriched from blood (not recorded which). The receptor comes from a young woman who had recovered from COVID-19. The chain is built from TRBV29-1 and TRBJ1-4; no reliable D call. The CDR3 is CSVIVIELTNEKLFF. CDR3 nucleotides: TGCAGCGTTATAGTGATCGAGTTAACTAATGAAAAACTGTTTTTT.